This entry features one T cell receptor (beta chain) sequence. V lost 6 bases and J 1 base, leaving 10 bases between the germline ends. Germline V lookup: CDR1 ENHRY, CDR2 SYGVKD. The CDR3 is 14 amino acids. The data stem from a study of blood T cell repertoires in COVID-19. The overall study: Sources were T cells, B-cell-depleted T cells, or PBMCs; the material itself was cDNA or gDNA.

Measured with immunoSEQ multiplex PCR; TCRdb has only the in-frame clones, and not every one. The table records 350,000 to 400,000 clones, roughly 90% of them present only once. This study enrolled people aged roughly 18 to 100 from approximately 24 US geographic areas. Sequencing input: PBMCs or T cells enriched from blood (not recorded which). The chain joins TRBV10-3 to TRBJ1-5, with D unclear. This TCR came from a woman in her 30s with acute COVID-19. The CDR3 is CAISQTGSNQPQHF. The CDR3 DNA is TGTGCCATCAGCCAGACGGGGAGCAATCAGCCCCAGCATTTT.